A selection of T cell receptor beta chains follows, all from one sample in a study of blood T cell repertoires in COVID-19. TCRdb's table, derived via immunoSEQ multiplex PCR, lists solely in-frame clones and lacks some. The sample holds roughly 100,000 clones, around 85% seen once. The sequencing sample was made of peripheral blood. The receptors were sampled from an elderly man with active or convalescent COVID-19. The CDR3 runs from the conserved cysteine through the conserved F or W. The order of the fields is clone size, J gene, D gene, V gene, CDR3 DNA, CDR3 protein. The D gene is left open where the match is weak. A clone size is listed for some rows: how often the clone was seen (once, few, many), or a class if it is expanded.

clone size: .
J gene: TRBJ1-2
D gene: .
V gene: TRBV3-1/TRBV3-2
CDR3 DNA: TGTGCCAGCAGCCTTTTGGACATTAATCCCCGTGGCTACACCTTC
CDR3 protein: CASSLLDINPRGYTF

clone size: .
J gene: TRBJ2-7
D gene: .
V gene: TRBV23-1
CDR3 DNA: TGCGCCAGCAGTCATCAGGTAGTGCAGTACTTC
CDR3 protein: CASSHQVVQYF

clone size: once
J gene: TRBJ2-5
D gene: TRBD2
V gene: TRBV5-1
CDR3 DNA: TGCGCCAGCAGCTTGGGAGGACTAGCGGGGGGCCCGGGAGAGACCCAGTACTTC
CDR3 protein: CASSLGGLAGGPGETQYF

clone size: .
J gene: TRBJ1-2
D gene: TRBD1
V gene: TRBV5-4
CDR3 DNA: TGTGCCAGCAGCTTGACAGGGGGGAACTATGGCTACACCTTC
CDR3 protein: CASSLTGGNYGYTF

clone size: many
J gene: TRBJ1-6
D gene: .
V gene: TRBV12-3/TRBV12-4
CDR3 DNA: TGTGCCACGGCGTGGGGCCTTAATTCACCCCTCCACTTT
CDR3 protein: CATAWGLNSPLHF

clone size: .
J gene: TRBJ2-6
D gene: TRBD1
V gene: TRBV5-1
CDR3 DNA: TGCGCCAGCCAAACAGGGGGCGAGTCTGGGGCCAACGTCCTGACTTTC
CDR3 protein: CASQTGGESGANVLTF

clone size: .
J gene: TRBJ1-5
D gene: TRBD1
V gene: TRBV2
CDR3 DNA: TGTGCCAGCACTCTTGGACAGGGTGGCCAGCCCCAGCATTTT
CDR3 protein: CASTLGQGGQPQHF

clone size: .
J gene: TRBJ2-5
D gene: TRBD2
V gene: TRBV2
CDR3 DNA: TGTGCCAGCAGTGAGGGCCAGCGGGGGGGCGGTCAAGAGACCCAGTACTTC
CDR3 protein: CASSEGQRGGGQETQYF

clone size: .
J gene: TRBJ1-1
D gene: TRBD1
V gene: TRBV4-1
CDR3 DNA: TGCGCCAGCAGCCAAGCGACAGGGGAGACTGAAGCTTTCTTT
CDR3 protein: CASSQATGETEAFF

clone size: .
J gene: TRBJ1-1
D gene: .
V gene: TRBV6-5
CDR3 DNA: TGTGCCAGCAGTTCCCCGGGCGAAGCGGGGACTGAAGCTTTCTTT
CDR3 protein: CASSSPGEAGTEAFF

clone size: once
J gene: TRBJ1-1
D gene: TRBD1
V gene: TRBV5-5
CDR3 DNA: TGTGCCAGCAGCTTAACAGGGGGTCACTCGAACACTGAAGCTTTCTTT
CDR3 protein: CASSLTGGHSNTEAFF

clone size: .
J gene: TRBJ1-1
D gene: TRBD1
V gene: TRBV11-3
CDR3 DNA: TGTGCCAGCAGCTTAGGACAGGGAAGGGTAACTGAAGCTTTCTTT
CDR3 protein: CASSLGQGRVTEAFF

clone size: .
J gene: TRBJ2-7
D gene: TRBD1
V gene: TRBV7-9
CDR3 DNA: TGTGCCAGCAGCACAGACAGGGCTGACGAGCAGTACTTC
CDR3 protein: CASSTDRADEQYF

clone size: once
J gene: TRBJ1-3
D gene: .
V gene: TRBV7-8
CDR3 DNA: TGTGCCAGCAGCCCTATCTCGGGGGGGGCAGGAAACACCATATATTTT
CDR3 protein: CASSPISGGAGNTIYF

clone size: .
J gene: TRBJ1-1
D gene: .
V gene: TRBV12-3/TRBV12-4
CDR3 DNA: TGTGCCAGCAATTTAAGGAGGAACACTGAAGCTTTCTTT
CDR3 protein: CASNLRRNTEAFF

clone size: .
J gene: TRBJ2-2
D gene: TRBD1
V gene: TRBV2
CDR3 DNA: TGTGCCAGGAGCATGGAGACAGGGGGTAATACCGGGGAGCTGTTTTTT
CDR3 protein: CARSMETGGNTGELFF

clone size: .
J gene: TRBJ1-5
D gene: TRBD1
V gene: TRBV30
CDR3 DNA: TGTGCCTGGAGTGTAGGACAGGGCAATCAGCCCCAGCATTTT
CDR3 protein: CAWSVGQGNQPQHF

clone size: .
J gene: TRBJ2-7
D gene: TRBD1
V gene: TRBV6-5
CDR3 DNA: TGTGCCAGCAGTCGTAGACAGGGAGCCTACGAGCAGTACTTC
CDR3 protein: CASSRRQGAYEQYF

clone size: once
J gene: TRBJ2-2
D gene: .
V gene: TRBV2
CDR3 DNA: TGTGCCAGCAGTGTAGTCGGGGTCGGCACCGGGGAGCTGTTTTTT
CDR3 protein: CASSVVGVGTGELFF

clone size: .
J gene: TRBJ1-6
D gene: .
V gene: TRBV9
CDR3 DNA: TGTGCCAGCAGCGTAGAACTCCGGGCACCCCTCCACTTT
CDR3 protein: CASSVELRAPLHF

clone size: .
J gene: TRBJ1-5
D gene: TRBD1
V gene: TRBV19
CDR3 DNA: TGTGCCAGTAGTATCGACAGGGGAAGCAATCAGCCCCAGCATTTT
CDR3 protein: CASSIDRGSNQPQHF

clone size: .
J gene: TRBJ2-4
D gene: .
V gene: TRBV12-3/TRBV12-4
CDR3 DNA: TGTGCCAGCAGTTTCTTGGCGGCCATTCAGTACTTC
CDR3 protein: CASSFLAAIQYF

clone size: .
J gene: TRBJ2-7
D gene: .
V gene: TRBV19
CDR3 DNA: TGTGCCAGTAGTATCGGTGGTTACTCCTACGAGCAGTACTTC
CDR3 protein: CASSIGGYSYEQYF

clone size: .
J gene: TRBJ1-5
D gene: .
V gene: TRBV6-5
CDR3 DNA: TGTGCCAGCAGCCCGGCCCTGGAGGGAGGCCAGCCCCAGCATTTT
CDR3 protein: CASSPALEGGQPQHF

clone size: .
J gene: TRBJ2-5
D gene: .
V gene: TRBV29-1
CDR3 DNA: TGCAGCGTTGCGTCCCTGTCCCAAGAGACCCAGTACTTC
CDR3 protein: CSVASLSQETQYF

clone size: .
J gene: TRBJ1-3
D gene: .
V gene: TRBV6-6
CDR3 DNA: TGTGCCAGCAGTTACGGAGTGCGGGGTTATGGAAACACCATATATTTT
CDR3 protein: CASSYGVRGYGNTIYF